These T cell receptor beta chains were read from a single sample in a study of Tregs in tolerant kidney transplant recipients. Assay used: immunoSEQ multiplex PCR; TCRdb lists only in-frame clones, some missing. Among roughly 66,000 clones listed, over 85% were seen once. The sequencing here drew on CD8+ T cells from blood, taken before the transplant. These receptors were taken from a human donor who received a combined kidney and bone marrow transplant. The CDR3 runs from the conserved cysteine through the conserved F or W. The D gene is left open where the match is weak. Clone size is stated in some rows and not others, as once, few, many or a class when expanded.

d_gene,abundance,j_gene,v_gene,CDR3aa,CDR3nt
NA,NA,TRBJ2-2,TRBV19,CATRWQSNTGELFF,TGTGCCACCAGATGGCAGTCGAACACCGGGGAGCTGTTTTTT
TRBD2,NA,TRBJ2-7,TRBV29-1,CSVRLAGESYEQYF,TGCAGCGTAAGACTAGCGGGGGAGTCCTACGAGCAGTACTTC
NA,NA,TRBJ1-2,TRBV19,CASSIAGSNYGYTF,TGTGCCAGTAGTATAGCAGGCAGCAACTATGGCTACACCTTC
NA,NA,TRBJ1-2,TRBV11-2,CASSLELSYGYTF,TGTGCCAGCAGCTTGGAGCTAAGCTATGGCTACACCTTC
TRBD1,NA,TRBJ2-7,TRBV13,CASSLGTGASHEQYF,TGTGCCAGCAGCTTAGGTACAGGGGCATCCCACGAGCAGTACTTC
TRBD2,NA,TRBJ2-7,TRBV30,CAWSVGLATYEQYF,TGTGCCTGGAGTGTAGGACTAGCCACCTACGAGCAGTACTTC
NA,NA,TRBJ1-4,TRBV30,CAWSVGQGEKLFF,TGTGCCTGGAGTGTGGGGCAGGGTGAAAAACTGTTTTTT
NA,NA,TRBJ1-1,TRBV14,CASSPYANTEAFF,TGTGCCAGCAGCCCCTACGCGAACACTGAAGCTTTCTTT
TRBD1,NA,TRBJ1-1,TRBV28,CASSLTGGASEAFF,TGTGCCAGCAGCTTGACAGGGGGCGCGTCCGAAGCTTTCTTT
NA,once,TRBJ2-7,TRBV9,CASSVGESRYEQYF,TGTGCCAGCAGCGTAGGAGAGTCCCGCTACGAGCAGTACTTC
NA,NA,TRBJ2-1,TRBV5-5,CASSLAGEYYNEQFF,TGTGCCAGCAGCTTGGCTGGGGAGTACTACAATGAGCAGTTCTTC
NA,NA,TRBJ2-1,TRBV27,CASSLSSSNEQFF,TGTGCCAGCAGTTTATCGTCCAGCAATGAGCAGTTCTTC
NA,once,TRBJ2-7,TRBV4-2,CASSQGQASYEQYF,TGTGCCAGCAGCCAAGGACAGGCCTCCTACGAGCAGTACTTC
NA,NA,TRBJ1-2,TRBV5-1,CASSTPGTADYGYTF,TGCGCCAGCTCCACACCCGGGACTGCTGACTATGGCTACACCTTC
TRBD1,NA,TRBJ2-1,TRBV9,CASSAGTGAYNEQFF,TGTGCCAGCAGCGCGGGGACAGGGGCCTACAATGAGCAGTTCTTC
NA,NA,TRBJ2-7,TRBV27,CASSSPGRPSYEQYF,TGTGCCAGCAGTTCCCCCGGCAGGCCCTCCTACGAGCAGTACTTC
NA,NA,TRBJ1-2,TRBV5-4,CASPNTVPGKSYGYTF,TGTGCCAGCCCAAATACCGTACCAGGAAAGAGCTATGGCTACACCTTC
TRBD2,NA,TRBJ2-3,TRBV4-1,CASSQELAKTDTQYF,TGCGCCAGCAGCCAAGAACTAGCGAAGACAGATACGCAGTATTTT
TRBD1,NA,TRBJ1-3,TRBV6-5,CASSPGQGSGNTIYF,TGTGCCAGCAGTCCGGGACAGGGCTCTGGAAACACCATATATTTT
TRBD2,NA,TRBJ2-7,TRBV4-1,CASSQDMTSVKVEQYF,TGCGCCAGCAGCCAAGATATGACTAGCGTTAAGGTAGAGCAGTACTTC
TRBD2,NA,TRBJ2-6,TRBV7-2,CASSLLPGLAFGANVLTF,TGTGCCAGCAGCTTACTTCCGGGACTAGCTTTTGGGGCCAACGTCCTGACTTTC
TRBD2,once,TRBJ2-7,TRBV7-9,CASSSTSGGFYYEQYF,TGTGCCAGCAGCTCTACTAGCGGGGGGTTTTACTACGAGCAGTACTTC
NA,NA,TRBJ1-6,TRBV28,CASSSPVLGGSSYNSPLHF,TGTGCCAGCAGTTCTCCTGTTTTGGGCGGGAGCTCCTATAATTCCCCCCTCCACTTT
NA,NA,TRBJ2-7,TRBV4-1,CASSQIANSDEQYF,TGCGCCAGCAGCCAAATCGCTAATTCCGACGAGCAGTACTTC
NA,NA,TRBJ1-2,TRBV4-3,CASSQDLMMAGAGVYGYTF,TGCGCCAGCAGCCAAGATTTGATGATGGCAGGGGCTGGGGTCTATGGCTACACCTTC
NA,once,TRBJ1-4,TRBV14,CASSQPFGHENEKLFF,TGTGCCAGCAGCCAACCCTTCGGACACGAGAATGAAAAACTGTTTTTT
TRBD1,NA,TRBJ1-5,TRBV19,CASGQGYQPQHF,TGTGCCAGTGGACAGGGGTATCAGCCCCAGCATTTT
TRBD2,NA,TRBJ2-5,TRBV6-5,CASSYSPGEGVETQYF,TGTGCCAGCAGTTACTCCCCGGGGGAGGGCGTAGAGACCCAGTACTTC
TRBD2,once,TRBJ2-3,TRBV5-6,CASSPAGAPSTDTQYF,TGTGCCAGCAGCCCAGCGGGGGCACCTAGCACAGATACGCAGTATTTT
NA,NA,TRBJ2-7,TRBV6-1,CASSEVSGTHSYEQYF,TGTGCCAGCAGTGAAGTTTCGGGGACACACTCCTACGAGCAGTACTTC
TRBD1,NA,TRBJ1-1,TRBV29-1,CSVGGQGNTEAFF,TGCAGCGTTGGGGGACAGGGGAACACTGAAGCTTTCTTT
NA,NA,TRBJ2-1,TRBV7-9,CASITTGTSYNEQFF,TGTGCCAGCATCACCACAGGGACCTCCTACAATGAGCAGTTCTTC
NA,NA,TRBJ2-2,TRBV7-9,CASSFEGGVWTGELFF,TGTGCCAGCAGCTTCGAAGGGGGAGTGTGGACCGGGGAGCTGTTTTTT